The 28 T cell receptor beta chains presented below share a single source sample, sequenced in a study of T-cell reconstitution after alpha-beta-depleted transplantation in children. Preparation of the TCRbeta library was carried out with unique molecular identifiers. TCRdb redid the calling of the PCR reads with MiXCR, one entry per CDR3 protein. Of about 980,000 distinct CDR3 sequences listed, about 29% are singletons. Source: PBMCs, mostly from graft donor cells, taken 360 days after TCRalphabeta/CD19-depleted stem cell transplant. These receptors were collected from a boy less than two years old who had a stem cell transplant for SCID, so the T cells may come from the graft donor.

CDR3 amino acids: CASSGGTPQETQYF. The CDR3 DNA follows: TGTGCCAGCAGCGGCGGGACACCCCAAGAGACCCAGTACTTC. The chain links TRBV7-8 to TRBJ2-5; D assignment may be TRBD1 or TRBD2 (6 bases each). The CDR3 is made up of 14 amino acids. Germline-derived CDR1 and CDR2 are SGHVS and FQNEAQ. Trimming stripped 5 bases from V and 1 base from J, with 11 bases between.

The sample holds a few counts of this clonotype. J is TRBJ2-5 and V is TRBV20-1; maybe TRBD2 (6 bases). The germline V and J ends were trimmed by 0 bases and 5 bases, with 10 bases remaining between them. The germline V gene has CDR1 DFQATT and CDR2 SNEGSKA (reference sequence). This CDR3 comprises 13 residues. Here the CDR3 DNA reads TGCAGTGCTAGAGATTCGGCGGGGGAGACCCAGTACTTC. As protein: CSARDSAGETQYF.

CDR3 in amino acids: CSVLGQSDAFNEQFF. In DNA, the CDR3 is TGCAGCGTCCTTGGACAGTCAGATGCCTTCAATGAGCAGTTCTTC. The rearrangement links TRBV29-1 to TRBJ2-1; possibly TRBD1 for D (6 bases). Trimming took 6 bases from V and 6 from J, leaving 21 bases between them. The germline V gene encodes CDR1 SQVTM and CDR2 ANQGSEA. This CDR3 has 15 amino acids.

This clonotype came up a few times. This chain joins TRBV6-1 and TRBJ2-1; 10 nucleotides agree with TRBD2. Germline CDR1 MNHNS, CDR2 SASEGT. V dropped 5 bases and J dropped 2; count of bases not matched to a gene: 6. The CDR3 has 16 amino acids. CDR3 nucleotide sequence: TGTGCCAGCAGTCCCCCGGGACTAGCGACCTACAATGAGCAGTTCTTC. Translated: CASSPPGLATYNEQFF.

The sample holds a few counts of this clonotype. The CDR3 DNA reads TGCAGTGCTACTAGGGACACCAACTCCTACGAGCAGTACTTC. Residues: CSATRDTNSYEQYF. The V and J genes are TRBV20-1 and TRBJ2-7; tentatively, D is TRBD1 (6 bases). CDR1 is DFQATT, CDR2 SNEGSKA, per germline (reference sequence). The CDR3 covers 14 residues. Between the trimmed V and J ends, which lost 4 bases and 0 bases, there was a span of 13 bases.

The gene calls are TRBV20-1 and TRBJ2-1; tentatively, D is TRBD1 or TRBD2 (5 bases each). From germline, CDR1 is DFQATT and CDR2 SNEGSKA (reference sequence). V was pared by 0 bases and J by 16 bases, with 13 bases between. The CDR3 loop spans 11 amino acids. The CDR3: CSARDEGPPFF. The CDR3 DNA follows: TGCAGTGCTAGAGATGAGGGGCCGCCATTCTTC.

The chain carries TRBV12-3 or TRBV12-4 and TRBJ2-1; TRBD2 matches at 13 bases. The CDR3 covers 16 residues. The ends lost 5 bases at V and 7 bases at J; junction bases unmatched: 8. This CDR3 is CASSPVLAGGRNEQFF. Here the CDR3 DNA reads TGTGCCAGCAGTCCCGTACTAGCGGGGGGGCGGAATGAGCAGTTCTTC.

The chain combines TRBV5-1 with TRBJ2-1, with TRBD1 as a possible D gene (6 bases). Germline CDR1 SGHRS, CDR2 YFSETQ. The CDR3 sequence is 18 residues long. Trimming cost V 6 bases and J 0 bases, with 22 bases left between them. The CDR3 loop is CASIEIRGSEDSYNEQFF. The CDR3 coding sequence is TGCGCCAGCATCGAAATTAGGGGGTCGGAGGACTCCTACAATGAGCAGTTCTTC.

The sample holds a few counts of this clonotype. The rearrangement joins TRBV24-1 to TRBJ2-1; 11 nucleotides match TRBD2. Germline V gives CDR1 KGHDR, CDR2 SFDVKD. V shed 4 bases and J 5 bases; nucleotides not matched to a gene: 6. This CDR3 has 16 amino acids. CDR3 amino acids: CATSEPSGGRNNEQFF. In DNA form, the CDR3 reads TGTGCCACCAGTGAGCCTAGCGGGGGGAGGAACAATGAGCAGTTCTTC.

The chain combines TRBV29-1 with TRBJ1-1; the D is unclear. V lost 7 bases, J lost 2 bases, and 8 bases lay in between. The CDR3 covers 11 residues. In germline, CDR1 is SQVTM, CDR2 ANQGSEA. DNA of the CDR3: TGCAGCGCCGTACACAACACTGAAGCTTTCTTT. Amino acids: CSAVHNTEAFF.

This clonotype turned up a few times. This chain links TRBV29-1 with TRBJ2-2; 10 nucleotides agree with TRBD1. This CDR3 spans 14 amino acids. Per the germline V gene, CDR1 is SQVTM and CDR2 is ANQGSEA. V was clipped by 4 bases and J by 6 bases; unmatched bases: 5. The CDR3 region has the DNA TGCAGCGTTGGGGGGACAGGGGTACCCGGGGAGCTGTTTTTT. Amino acid sequence: CSVGGTGVPGELFF.

This chain links TRBV20-1 with TRBJ2-5; TRBD2 matches at 14 bases. The V gene end was trimmed by 1 base and the J gene end by 0 bases; junction bases not matched to a gene: 7. The CDR3 has 18 residues. Looked up from germline, CDR1 is DFQATT and CDR2 is SNEGSKA (reference sequence). The CDR3 DNA reads as TGCAGTGCTAGAGGCGTGGGACTAGCGGGGGCGTACCAAGAGACCCAGTACTTC. The encoded protein is CSARGVGLAGAYQETQYF.

The V gene is TRBV20-1, the J gene TRBJ2-3, with D unresolved. The CDR3 sequence is 13 residues long. Germline V gives CDR1 DFQATT, CDR2 SNEGSKA (reference sequence). The V end lost 1 base, the J end lost 4 bases, and 9 bases lay between the germline ends. CDR3 nucleotides: TGCAGTGCTAGAGGCACTGGCGCAGATACGCAGTATTTT. This sequence encodes CSARGTGADTQYF.

This clonotype was observed a handful of times. The chain combines TRBV4-3 with TRBJ1-2; TRBD1 might be the D (6 bases). Germline values: CDR1 LGHNA, CDR2 YSLEER. CDR3 length: 15 amino acids. The V and J ends lost 1 base and 6 bases respectively, with 15 bases between them. This CDR3 is CASSQVTGQGNGYTF. The CDR3 DNA follows: TGCGCCAGCAGCCAAGTAACAGGCCAGGGGAATGGCTACACCTTC.

The rearrangement links TRBV20-1 to TRBJ2-7, with a tentative D call TRBD1 (6 bases). Germline CDR1 and CDR2: DFQATT and SNEGSKA (reference sequence). This CDR3 region has 13 residues. V was shortened by 6 bases and J by 4 bases, with 16 bases between the two germline ends. The CDR3 bases are TGCAGTGCCTCACTAGGGGGAACTTACGAGCAGTACTTC. It codes for CSASLGGTYEQYF.

This clonotype appeared a few times. The chain is built from TRBV20-1 and TRBJ2-3; TRBD2 matches 7 bases. Germline CDR1 and CDR2: DFQATT and SNEGSKA (reference sequence). The V segment lost 3 bases and the J segment 6 bases; nucleotides outside the gene matches: 9. The CDR3 sequence is 14 residues long. The DNA of the CDR3 is TGCAGTGCTAGCGGGGACTATGGGGCGGATACGCAGTATTTT. Translated: CSASGDYGADTQYF.

This clonotype was seen only a few times. This chain joins TRBV15 and TRBJ2-3; a weak D match, TRBD1 (5 bases). This CDR3 has 17 residues. Deletions cut 1 base from V and 0 bases from J, with 14 bases between. Germline-derived CDR1 and CDR2 are LNHNV and YYDKDF (reference sequence). CDR3 in DNA: TGTGCCACCAGCAGAGGCCCAGGACATACTAGCACAGATACGCAGTATTTT. It translates to CATSRGPGHTSTDTQYF.

A few counts support this clonotype. The chain uses TRBV4-3 and TRBJ2-3; 11 nucleotides align to TRBD1. With 8 bases clipped from V and 5 bases from J, the junction kept 15 bases outside the gene matches. The CDR3 consists of 17 residues. Germline CDR1 reads LGHNA; CDR2 reads YSLEER. The CDR3 reads CASLKGGRDRGKDTQYF. The CDR3 coding sequence is TGCGCCAGCCTTAAGGGGGGCCGGGACAGGGGGAAAGATACGCAGTATTTT.

This clonotype was detected a few times. The chain joins TRBV12-3 or TRBV12-4 to TRBJ2-5; D is unclear. V was pared by 1 base and J by 7 bases, with 7 bases between. The CDR3 length is 12 residues. CDR3 in amino acids: CASSLEVVTQYF. CDR3 DNA: TGTGCCAGCAGTTTAGAGGTTGTGACCCAGTACTTC.

This clonotype was seen only a few times. This clone may be a read error of a much larger clone one base away. This chain joins TRBV12-3 or TRBV12-4 and TRBJ2-7, with TRBD1 identical over 9 bases. The CDR3 runs to 14 residues. The junction had 2 bases not matched to a gene; V was cut back by 3 bases and J by 2 bases. CDR3 loop: CASSFRQGAYEQYF. CDR3 DNA sequence: TGTGCCAGCAGTTTTCGACAGGGGGCCTACGAGCAGTACTTC.

Only a few counts were recorded for this clonotype. The chain links TRBV12-3 or TRBV12-4 to TRBJ2-1; maybe TRBD1 (5 bases). The CDR3 loop spans 13 amino acids. Trimming cost V 6 bases and J 7 bases, with 13 bases left between them. The chain's CDR3 is CASSGQGRNEQFF. Written as DNA, the CDR3 is TGTGCCAGCAGCGGACAAGGACGGAATGAGCAGTTCTTC.

This clonotype came up a few times. The chain carries TRBV20-1 and TRBJ2-3; 13 bases map to TRBD2. Germline V gene lookup returns CDR1 DFQATT and CDR2 SNEGSKA (reference sequence). V lost 6 bases and J lost 2; bases outside the gene matches: 5. The CDR3 has 15 amino acids. CDR3 in DNA: TGCAGTGCCCCGACTAGCGGGGGGTTCACAGATACGCAGTATTTT. This sequence encodes CSAPTSGGFTDTQYF.

This clonotype was observed a few times. The genes are TRBV5-1 and TRBJ2-7, with 7 bases aligning to TRBD1. CDR1 is SGHRS and CDR2 is YFSETQ in the germline V gene. The CDR3 contains 15 residues. Germline trimming cut 4 bases from V and 0 bases from J; bases unmatched to any gene: 7. As DNA, the CDR3 is TGCGCCAGCAGCCGAGCAACAGGGGCCTCCTACGAGCAGTACTTC. Protein: CASSRATGASYEQYF.

This chain joins TRBV2 and TRBJ2-2, with D unresolved. Looked up from germline, CDR1 is SNHLY and CDR2 is FYNNEI. V was clipped by 7 bases and J by 4 bases, with 10 bases between them. The CDR3 loop spans 13 amino acids. CDR3 protein: CASNALPTGELFF. CDR3 nucleotides: TGTGCCAGCAACGCCCTACCCACCGGGGAGCTGTTTTTT. Looking up the rest from reference TRBV2 and TRBJ2-2 gives the full variable domain: EPEVTQTPSHQVTQMGQEVILRCVPISNHLYFYWYRQILGQKVEFLVSFYNNEISEKSEIFDDQFSVERPDGSNFTLKIRSTKLEDSAMYFCASNALPTGELFFGEGSRLTVL.

This clonotype was found a few times. The rearrangement links TRBV20-1 to TRBJ2-7, with TRBD2 identical over 7 bases. Germline CDR1 is DFQATT and CDR2 is SNEGSKA (reference sequence). This CDR3 contains 13 residues. V trimming: 3 bases; J trimming: 5 bases; junction bases outside the gene matches: 7. The CDR3 spells CSASPGAGDEQYF. CDR3 sequence (DNA): TGCAGTGCTAGCCCCGGGGCGGGGGACGAGCAGTACTTC.

This chain links TRBV11-2 with TRBJ2-7, with 8 bases that match TRBD1. The CDR3 sequence is 16 residues long. Germline V gene lookup returns CDR1 SGHAT and CDR2 FQNNGV. V lost 3 bases to trimming and J lost 0 bases; unmatched junction nucleotides: 7. In DNA form, the CDR3 reads TGTGCCAGCAGCTTGACAGGGGACCTAAGCTCCTACGAGCAGTACTTC. Translation gives CASSLTGDLSSYEQYF.

This clonotype was counted between two and nine times. The gene calls are TRBV7-3 and TRBJ2-1; 10 bases align to TRBD2. Germline CDR1 SGHTA, CDR2 FQGTGA. The V and J ends lost 2 bases and 7 bases, in that order; junction bases with no gene match: 5. The CDR3 contains 15 residues. The chain's CDR3 is CASSLDSGGENEQFF. As DNA, the CDR3 is TGTGCCAGCAGCTTAGACAGCGGGGGGGAAAATGAGCAGTTCTTC.

The V and J genes are TRBV5-1 and TRBJ2-5; 12 bases line up with TRBD2. V lost 2 bases, J lost 4 bases, and 9 bases stayed unmatched. CDR1 is SGHRS and CDR2 is YFSETQ in the germline V gene. The CDR3 extends over 17 amino acids. This CDR3 reads CASSFRPSGGAGETQYF. In DNA form, the CDR3 reads TGCGCCAGCAGCTTCAGGCCTAGCGGGGGGGCCGGAGAGACCCAGTACTTC.